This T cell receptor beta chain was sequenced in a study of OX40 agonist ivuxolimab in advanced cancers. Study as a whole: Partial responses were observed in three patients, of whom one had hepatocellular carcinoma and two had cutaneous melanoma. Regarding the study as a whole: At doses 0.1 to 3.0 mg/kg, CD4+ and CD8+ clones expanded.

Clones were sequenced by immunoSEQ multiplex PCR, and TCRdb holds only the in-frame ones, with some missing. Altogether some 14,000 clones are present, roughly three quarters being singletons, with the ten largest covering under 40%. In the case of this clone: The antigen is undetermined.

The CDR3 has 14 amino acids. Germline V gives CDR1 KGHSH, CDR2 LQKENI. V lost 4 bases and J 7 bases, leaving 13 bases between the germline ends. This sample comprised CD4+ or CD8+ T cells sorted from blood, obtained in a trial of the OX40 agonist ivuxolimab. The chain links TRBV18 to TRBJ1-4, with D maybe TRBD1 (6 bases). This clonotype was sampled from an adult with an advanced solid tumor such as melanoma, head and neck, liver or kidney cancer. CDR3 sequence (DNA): TGTGCCAGCTCACACCTGGACAGCCCTGAAAAACTGTTTTTT. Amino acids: CASSHLDSPEKLFF.